This T cell receptor beta chain is from a study of blood T cell repertoires in COVID-19. Study overall: From T cells, B-cell-depleted T cells, or PBMCs came the material, which was cDNA or gDNA.

The protocol was immunoSEQ multiplex PCR, while the TCRdb copy is restricted to in-frame clones and leaves out a portion. The table has about 300,000 clones, more than 75% seen once. The CDR3 is 17 residues long. The germline V gene encodes CDR1 LNHDA and CDR2 SQIVND (reference sequence). Trimming took 3 bases from V and 6 from J, leaving 20 bases between them. The sample comprised PBMCs or T cells enriched from blood (not recorded which). The V call is TRBV19, the J call TRBJ1-4; D is ambiguous. The receptor was derived from a woman between 18 and 29 years old who had recovered from COVID-19. CDR3 loop: CASSISPARVSYEKLFF. CDR3 DNA sequence: TGTGCCAGTAGTATTTCCCCTGCGAGGGTTAGTTATGAAAAACTGTTTTTT.